Below, 16 T cell receptor beta chains from the same sample are listed, as sequenced in a study of human T cells and chemical hapten exposure. Each CDR3 protein gets one entry after TCRdb re-called the RACE reads with MiXCR. Here the sample spans 340,000 or so distinct CDR3 sequences, about 7% being singletons. Time point denoted: patch test 1, 2 weeks after DPC sensitization. Treatment given: therapeutic diphenylcyclopropenone sensitization with weekly scalp DPC. Here the sequenced sample was whole blood, taken in connection with sensitization to the hapten diphenylcyclopropenone (DPC). These receptors were taken from a woman aged 18-35 years with alopecia areata. Some clones in this sample may be carry-over from other donors' samples.

The CDR3 here is CASSHVGGNEAFF. In DNA, the CDR3 is TGTGCCAGCAGCCACGTAGGAGGAAATGAAGCTTTCTTT. The J gene is TRBJ1-1, the V gene TRBV21-1. TRBV21-1 is deemed a pseudogene. The CDR3 runs to 13 residues.

J is TRBJ1-1 and V is TRBV6-2 or TRBV6-3; TRBD1 is a possible D gene (5 bases). This CDR3 region has 16 residues. Germline CDR1 MNHEY, CDR2 SVGEGT. V dropped 8 bases and J dropped 4 bases, with 23 bases sitting between them. CDR3 in amino acids: CASYGAGTPRGTEAFF. In DNA form, the CDR3 reads TGTGCCAGCTATGGGGCAGGGACCCCCCGGGGCACTGAAGCTTTCTTT.

This clonotype has more than one count but fewer than ten. The chain employs TRBV7-2 and TRBJ1-4; D uncertain. Germline CDR1 SGHTA, CDR2 FQGNSA. The CDR3 runs to 14 residues. V shed 4 bases and J shed 7 bases, with 13 bases lying between them. Here the CDR3 reads CASSSPPGVEKLFF. The DNA for the CDR3 is TGTGCCAGCAGCTCCCCTCCCGGTGTTGAAAAACTGTTTTTT. Full variable domain (missing parts from reference TRBV7-2 and TRBJ1-4): GAGVSQSPSNKVTEKGKDVELRCDPISGHTALYWYRQSLGQGLEFLIYFQGNSAPDKSGLPSDRFSAERTGGSVSTLTIQRTQQEDSAVYLCASSSPPGVEKLFFGSGTQLSVL.

CDR3 protein: CASSYSPRQPWGPYEQYF. The CDR3 DNA reads as TGTGCCAGCAGTTACTCCCCTCGACAGCCGTGGGGACCCTACGAGCAGTACTTC. V is TRBV6-5 and J is TRBJ2-7; D may correspond to TRBD1 or TRBD2 (5 bases each). Trimming left V 0 bases short and J 2 bases short, with 20 bases between. Germline-derived CDR1 and CDR2 are MNHEY and SVGAGI. This CDR3 contains 18 residues.

On this clonotype itself: A read error may produce the germline difference seen at one junction end. CDR3 residues: CAGSYQNEQFF. CDR3 sequence (DNA): TGTGCCGGCAGTTACCAGAATGAGCAGTTCTTC. The V and J genes are TRBV6-6 and TRBJ2-1, with D unclear. This CDR3 has 11 residues. Germline V CDR1 and CDR2: MNHNY, SVGAGI (reference sequence).

This clonotype was seen a few times. The rearrangement uses TRBV7-9 and TRBJ2-7; D is possibly TRBD1 (6 bases). Germline CDR1 reads SEHNR; CDR2 reads FQNEAQ (reference sequence). The CDR3 is 14 amino acids. Trimming removed 1 base at V and 1 base at J, with 8 bases between. The CDR3 DNA reads TGTGCCAGCAGCTTAGACCAGGGGTCCTACGAGCAGTACTTC. Protein: CASSLDQGSYEQYF.

This clonotype was detected a few times. This chain's CDR3 is CASSLGQAGEQFF. CDR3 DNA sequence: TGTGCCAGCAGCTTGGGACAGGCCGGTGAGCAGTTCTTC. This sequence joins TRBV5-4 and TRBJ2-1, with a tentative D call TRBD1 (6 bases). In germline, CDR1 is SGHNT, CDR2 YYREEE (reference sequence). CDR3 length: 13 residues. Trimming took 0 bases from V and 9 from J, leaving 10 bases between them.

The J gene is TRBJ2-7, the V gene TRBV6-2 or TRBV6-3; weak D call: TRBD1 (5 bases). The CDR3 is 15 amino acids. Germline V gene data show CDR1 as MNHEY and CDR2 as SVGEGT. Trimming shortened V by 4 bases and J by 3 bases, and 16 bases separated the two germline ends. This CDR3 reads CASSSSGQGVYEQYF. Here the CDR3 DNA reads TGTGCCAGCAGTTCCTCCGGCCAAGGGGTCTACGAGCAGTACTTC.

V gene TRBV6-5 combines with J gene TRBJ1-6; tentatively, D is TRBD1 (5 bases). The V end was cut by 2 bases, the J end by 8 bases, with 10 bases between. Germline loops: CDR1 MNHEY, CDR2 SVGAGI. This CDR3 is built from 14 residues. This CDR3 reads CASSYRDFYSPLHF. The CDR3 DNA sequence: TGTGCCAGCAGTTACCGGGACTTTTATTCACCCCTCCACTTT.

The chain combines TRBV28 with TRBJ1-1; D is perhaps TRBD1 (5 bases). Germline V gene lookup returns CDR1 MDHEN and CDR2 SYDVKM. V shed 1 base and J shed 0 bases, with 9 bases lying between them. The CDR3 covers 15 residues. The CDR3 bases are TGTGCCAGCAGTTTATCTGGGGCGATGAACACTGAAGCTTTCTTT. Translation: CASSLSGAMNTEAFF.

This clonotype was seen a handful of times. V and J are TRBV4-2 and TRBJ1-2, with 7 bases fitting TRBD1. Looked up from germline, CDR1 is LGHNA and CDR2 is YNFKEQ. The junction had 11 bases not matched to a gene; V was cut back by 0 bases and J by 4 bases. The length of the CDR3 is 17 residues. CDR3 bases: TGTGCCAGCAGCCAAGACCTAAACTCAAGACAGGGCTATGGCTACACCTTC. It specifies CASSQDLNSRQGYGYTF.

The chain employs TRBV29-1 and TRBJ1-2; possible D gene TRBD1, 6 bases. This CDR3 is 16 amino acids long. Germline V gene data show CDR1 as SQVTM and CDR2 as ANQGSEA. Trimming shortened V by 6 bases and J by 7 bases, and 27 bases separated the two germline ends. The CDR3 is CSVVPSDRGSMAGYTF. DNA of the CDR3: TGCAGCGTAGTGCCTTCGGACAGAGGGTCGATGGCTGGCTACACCTTC.

This clonotype was seen a handful of times. CDR3 residues: CASSQGDLAFF. CDR3 DNA sequence: TGTGCCAGCAGCCAAGGGGACCTTGCTTTCTTT. This chain joins TRBV3-1 and TRBJ1-1, with D possibly TRBD1 on 5 matching bases. V gave up 1 base and J gave up 11 bases, with 8 bases separating them. The CDR3 runs to 11 residues. Germline lookup yields CDR1 LGHDT and CDR2 YNNKEL (reference sequence).

This clonotype showed up many times. The chain has TRBV7-9 and TRBJ2-5, with a possible D match to TRBD1 (6 bases). Looked up from germline, CDR1 is SEHNR and CDR2 is FQNEAQ (reference sequence). V was cut by 6 bases and J by 9 bases, with 17 bases left in between. This CDR3 has 13 amino acids. This CDR3 reads CASSRQALRPQYF. For the CDR3, the DNA is TGTGCCAGCAGTCGACAGGCCCTCAGGCCCCAGTACTTC. Combining the CDR3 with reference TRBV7-9 and TRBJ2-5 gives the whole variable domain DTGVSQNPRHKITKRGQNVTFRCDPISEHNRLYWYRQTLGQGPEFLTYFQNEAQLEKSRLLSDRFSAERPKGSFSTLEIQRTEQGDSAMYLCASSRQALRPQYFGPGTRLLVL.

The chain employs TRBV3-1 and TRBJ1-2; 8 bases map to TRBD1. The CDR3 has 15 amino acids. Germline CDR1 reads LGHDT; CDR2 reads YNNKEL (reference sequence). V lost 2 bases to trimming and J lost 0 bases; unmatched junction nucleotides: 2. The CDR3 region has the DNA TGTGCCAGCAGCCAACTGGACAGGGCTAACTATGGCTACACCTTC. This encodes CASSQLDRANYGYTF.

This clonotype was counted many times. The V gene is TRBV7-9, the J gene TRBJ1-1; D may be TRBD1 (6 bases). Per germline, CDR1 SEHNR and CDR2 FQNEAQ (reference sequence). Trimming removed 1 base from V and 3 bases from J, with 18 bases in between. The CDR3 contains 17 residues. The CDR3 is CASSLERGTPLDTEAFF. CDR3 coding DNA: TGTGCCAGCAGCTTAGAAAGGGGGACACCGCTTGACACTGAAGCTTTCTTT.